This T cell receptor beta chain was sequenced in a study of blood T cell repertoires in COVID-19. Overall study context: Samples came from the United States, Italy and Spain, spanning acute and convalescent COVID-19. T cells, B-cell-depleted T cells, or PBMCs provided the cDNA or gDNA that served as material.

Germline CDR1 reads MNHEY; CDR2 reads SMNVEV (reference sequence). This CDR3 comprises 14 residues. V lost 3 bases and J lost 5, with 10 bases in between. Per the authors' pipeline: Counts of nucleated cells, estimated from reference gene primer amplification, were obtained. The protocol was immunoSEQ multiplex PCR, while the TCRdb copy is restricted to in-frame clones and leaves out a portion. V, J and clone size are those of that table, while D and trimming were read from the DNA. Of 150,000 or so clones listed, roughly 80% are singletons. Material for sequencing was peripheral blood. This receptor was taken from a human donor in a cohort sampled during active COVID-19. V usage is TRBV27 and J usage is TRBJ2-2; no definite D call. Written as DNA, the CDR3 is TGTGCCAGCAGTTTTCTGGCCATTACCGGGGAGCTGTTTTTT. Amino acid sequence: CASSFLAITGELFF.